What follows is one T cell receptor beta chain and its context. This entry comes from a study of cytomegalovirus exposure and HLA in healthy donors. CDR3 size: 14 residues. Germline V gene sequence: CDR1 LNHDA, CDR2 SQIVND (reference sequence). J lost 7 bases, V lost 1 base, and 4 bases had no gene match. A multiplex PCR was run with 60 Vbeta primers and 13 Jbeta primers. Using immunoSEQ multiplex PCR, the repertoire was profiled, and TCRdb retains in-frame clones only, with some absent. The sample has fewer than 100,000 clones; roughly 80% are singletons. This chain links TRBV19 with TRBJ1-2, with 9 bases lining up with TRBD1. The sequenced sample consisted of PBMCs. This TCR derives from a female donor in good health and CMV-seronegative. CDR3 sequence reads: CASSIVRTGVGYTF. For the CDR3, the DNA is TGTGCCAGTAGTATAGTGCGGACAGGGGTTGGCTACACCTTC. The whole variable domain, filled in from reference TRBV19 and TRBJ1-2, reads DGGITQSPKYLFRKEGQNVTLSCEQNLNHDAMYWYRQDPGQGLRLIYYSQIVNDFQKGDIAEGYSVSREKKESFPLTVTSAQKNPTAFYLCASSIVRTGVGYTFGSGTRLTVV.